The 9 T cell receptor beta chains in this list originate from one sample, sequenced in a study of T cell responses to AZD1222 COVID-19 vaccine. The protocol was immunoSEQ multiplex PCR, while the TCRdb copy is restricted to in-frame clones and leaves out a portion. The sample holds 180,000 or so clones, approximately 90% seen once. Material: peripheral blood, obtained 28 days after the second AZD1222 dose. The receptors come from an adult who received the AZD1222 COVID-19 vaccine.

The chain combines TRBV19 with TRBJ2-2; TRBD1 aligns across 8 bases. CDR3 length equals 14 residues. Germline CDR1 and CDR2: LNHDA and SQIVND (reference sequence). Losses at the gene ends were 9 bases for V and 0 bases for J; bases not matched to a gene: 3. The CDR3 spells CASKGQANTGELFF. In DNA, the CDR3 is TGTGCCAGCAAGGGACAGGCGAACACCGGGGAGCTGTTTTTT.

DNA of the CDR3: TGTGCCAGCAGCTTAGGACGGAACACAGATACGCAGTATTTT. Protein product: CASSLGRNTDTQYF. The V call is TRBV13, the J call TRBJ2-3; D remains unclear. Between the trimmed V and J ends, which lost 0 bases and 2 bases, there was a span of 6 bases. The CDR3 contains 14 residues. In germline, CDR1 is PRHDT, CDR2 FYEKMQ (reference sequence).

V usage is TRBV5-1 and J usage is TRBJ1-5; 8 bases fit TRBD1. V dropped 0 bases and J dropped 5; count of bases not matched to a gene: 1. Germline loops: CDR1 SGHRS, CDR2 YFSETQ. This CDR3 is built from 14 residues. The CDR3 coding sequence is TGCGCCAGCAGCTTGGGGGACAGGCATCAGCCCCAGCATTTT. Its translation is CASSLGDRHQPQHF.

V and J are TRBV6-2 or TRBV6-3 and TRBJ2-7; D is uncertain. This CDR3 spans 14 amino acids. The V end was cut by 6 bases, the J end by 0 bases, with 12 bases between. The V gene's germline CDR1 is MNHEY and CDR2 SVGEGT. The CDR3 protein is CASSVALSSYEQYF. CDR3 coding DNA: TGTGCCAGCAGCGTAGCACTCAGCTCCTACGAGCAGTACTTC.

The chain combines TRBV6-5 with TRBJ2-5; 12 nucleotides line up with TRBD2. The CDR3 covers 15 residues. The V gene's germline CDR1 is MNHEY and CDR2 SVGAGI. The trim removed 8 bases at V and 5 bases at J, leaving 9 bases unmatched. The CDR3 DNA sequence: TGTGCCAGCGGGCTAGCGGGAGGGCCGGGGGAGACCCAGTACTTC. It specifies CASGLAGGPGETQYF.

The rearrangement links TRBV18 to TRBJ2-5, with D unclear. CDR1 and CDR2 from the germline V gene are KGHSH and LQKENI. The CDR3 loop spans 14 amino acids. The V end lost 3 bases, the J end lost 1 base, and 9 bases lay between the germline ends. CDR3 protein: CASSPTLSQETQYF. In DNA form, the CDR3 reads TGTGCCAGCTCACCTACCCTCAGCCAAGAGACCCAGTACTTC.

J is TRBJ2-7 and V is TRBV9; 8 bases line up with TRBD1. Per germline, CDR1 SGDLS and CDR2 YYNGEE. The CDR3 covers 14 residues. J gave up 3 bases and V 0 bases, and 2 bases lay outside the gene matches. The CDR3 sequence is CASSVGTGNYEQYF. Written as DNA, the CDR3 is TGTGCCAGCAGCGTAGGGACAGGGAACTACGAGCAGTACTTC.

CDR3 nucleotides: TGTGCCATCAGTCCCAGGGGGCTATCTAGCGGGCCGGGATGGAATGAGCAGTTCTTC. This codes for CAISPRGLSSGPGWNEQFF. The V gene is TRBV10-3, the J gene TRBJ2-1; D tentatively fits TRBD1 or TRBD2 (8 bases each). V gave up 5 bases and J gave up 7 bases, with 30 bases separating them. Germline CDR1 reads ENHRY; CDR2 reads SYGVKD. This CDR3 has 19 residues.

V gene TRBV21-1 combines with J gene TRBJ1-5. TRBV21-1 corresponds to a pseudogene. This CDR3 is 16 amino acids long. Here the CDR3 reads CASSSGRRGGNQPQHF. In nucleotides, the CDR3 is TGTGCCAGCAGCTCCGGGAGGAGGGGCGGAAATCAGCCCCAGCATTTT.